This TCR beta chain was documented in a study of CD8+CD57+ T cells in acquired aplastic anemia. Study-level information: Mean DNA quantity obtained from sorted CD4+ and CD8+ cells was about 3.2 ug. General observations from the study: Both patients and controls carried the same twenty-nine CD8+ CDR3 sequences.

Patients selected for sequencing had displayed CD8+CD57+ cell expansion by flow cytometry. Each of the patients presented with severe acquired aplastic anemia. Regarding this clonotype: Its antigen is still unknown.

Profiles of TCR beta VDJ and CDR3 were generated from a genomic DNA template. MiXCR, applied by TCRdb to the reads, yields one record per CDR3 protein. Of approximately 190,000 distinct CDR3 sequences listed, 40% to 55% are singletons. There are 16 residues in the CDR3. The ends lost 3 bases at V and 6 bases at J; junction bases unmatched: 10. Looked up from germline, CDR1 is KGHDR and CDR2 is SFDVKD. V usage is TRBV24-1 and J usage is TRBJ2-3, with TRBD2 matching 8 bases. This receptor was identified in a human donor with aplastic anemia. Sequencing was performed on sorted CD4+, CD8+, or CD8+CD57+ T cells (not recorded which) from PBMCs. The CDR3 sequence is CATSDPSSGLSDTQYF. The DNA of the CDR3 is TGTGCCACCAGTGATCCCTCTAGCGGGCTTAGTGATACGCAGTATTTT.